The T cell receptor beta chain described here comes from a study of cytomegalovirus exposure and HLA in healthy donors. Overall study: The approximately 130 validation repertoires matched the 500 to 750 first-cohort repertoires in platform, a later analysis reported. The study, taken as a whole, reports: Researchers catalogued over 150 TCR beta chains as cytomegalovirus-associated.

A word on this clone: The antigen is undetermined.

The assay was immunoSEQ multiplex PCR, and TCRdb's table has in-frame clones only and misses some. The sample records tens of thousands of clones, approximately 88% being singletons. This sequence was found in a woman under 30 in good health and CMV-seronegative. Sequenced: PBMCs.

In DNA form, the CDR3 reads TGCAGCGTTGATGTTTCCCGGGGAAACGGGGCTTTCTTT. This encodes CSVDVSRGNGAFF. The rearrangement links TRBV29-1 to TRBJ1-1; D gene unclear. The CDR3 totals 13 residues. Trimming took off 3 bases at V and 11 bases at J, with 19 bases between the two ends. Germline V gives CDR1 SQVTM, CDR2 ANQGSEA.